The present entry profiles one T cell receptor beta chain with its context. There are 13 residues in the CDR3. Germline assignment: CDR1 GTSNPN and CDR2 SVGIG (reference sequence). Trimming removed 2 bases from V and 15 bases from J, with 20 bases in between. The source of the sample is a study of shared clonotypes between healthy human individuals. The table came from immunoSEQ multiplex PCR; TCRdb's copy has only in-frame clones and leaves some out. The sample comprises under 600,000 clones, more than 95% of which are singletons, and nearly 0.065% rests with the top ten. The sequenced sample was naive CD4+ T cells sorted from blood. Subset given: CD45RA+ positively selected. The TCR sequence derives from a woman in her twenties or thirties in good health. The genes are TRBV30 and TRBJ2-1; D remains ambiguous. This CDR3 is CAWSPPRQEFPFF. The CDR3 DNA follows: TGTGCCTGGAGTCCCCCGAGGCAGGAGTTCCCGTTCTTC.